This TCR beta chain was captured in a study of blood T cell repertoires in COVID-19. About the study: Acute-phase and convalescent COVID-19 samples originated in the United States, Italy and Spain.

Assay used: immunoSEQ multiplex PCR; TCRdb lists only in-frame clones, some missing. The table records some 190,000 clones, 88% of them present only once. This sequence originates from a human donor in a cohort sampled during active COVID-19. Sequencing was done on a sample of peripheral blood.

CDR3 sequence: CASSQDVLGDYGYTF. The CDR3 bases are TGCGCCAGCAGCCAAGATGTGTTAGGGGACTATGGCTACACCTTC. The V call is TRBV4-3, the J call TRBJ1-2; weak D call: TRBD1 (5 bases). Germline V gives CDR1 LGHNA, CDR2 YSLEER. With 0 bases removed from V and 3 bases from J, the gap between germline ends came to 11 bases. The CDR3 has 15 amino acids.